Sequencing of this T cell receptor beta chain was carried out in a study of blood T cell repertoires in COVID-19 (dated by TCRdb to 2019 to 2021). A note on the overall study: Collaborator samples came from the United States, Italy and Spain and covered acute and convalescent phases of COVID-19. Samples were obtained from the ongoing ImmuneRACE study (first 160 participants) and from 950 to 1,500 subjects provided by 6 global collaborators. Nearly every sample came with metadata listing a de-identified subject ID, COVID-19 status, age in years and sex. A freely available public database, intended as a resource for researchers studying the immune response to SARS-CoV-2, is where the repertoires were released. The dataset comprised deeply sampled blood TCRbeta repertoires from subjects exposed to, actively infected with, or recovered from COVID-19. The material from the prospective study consisted of cDNA or gDNA derived from T cells, B-cell-depleted T cells, or PBMCs. Where HLA class I and class II types were available, the types were taken from metadata supplied by the sample provider, not from assay-based typing.

Participants in the prospective study were aged roughly 18 to 100 years, lived in 24 United States geographic areas, and enrolled through a virtual design. In the prospective study, cohorts were assigned on the basis of participant-reported clinical history obtained from a screening survey and a study questionnaire. Exposed participants were defined as having been in contact with someone with a PCR-confirmed or clinician-diagnosed COVID-19 case within 2 weeks of study entry. Each participant in the prospective study had whole blood, serum and a nasopharyngeal or oropharyngeal swab collected by mobile phlebotomists. Additional blood draws and questionnaires over an approximately two-month period could optionally be provided by prospective study participants. Blood samples from the prospective study were shipped frozen or at room temperature prior to DNA extraction. Points the paper makes about the study in general: Clinical and demographic metadata were provided uncurated, with the amount varying by source and participant.

Details on this clone: Its antigen is unknown. No qualities accompany the bases; no much larger clone lies one base away.

TCRbeta CDR3 regions were amplified from genomic DNA using the immunoSEQ Assay, a bias-controlled multiplex PCR. Per the source publication's procedure: The number of nucleated cells in each sample was estimated by amplification of reference gene primers within the assay. To quantify the absolute abundance of each unique TCRbeta CDR3 rearrangement, sequence reads were collapsed and filtered. Productive Simpson clonality was computed per sample as the square root of Simpson's diversity index over productive rearrangements. Here the immuneACCESS table is served through TCRdb, limited to in-frame sequences with V and J called. Missing clones are a known gap in these copies; in checked studies unresolved V genes cover under half, and the rest lacks a known reason. V, J and clone size derive from that table, while D and trimming were established from the DNA sequence. The sample records 150,000 to 200,000 clones, 65% to 85% of which are singletons. Jointly, the top ten make up about 3.3% of the sample.

The CDR3 covers 14 residues, taking in both the cysteine and the phenylalanine. CDR3 DNA only is kept here, 42 bases in frame from base 1. The CDR1 and CDR2 encoded by the germline V gene (reference sequence) are LNHDA and SQIVND. Relative to germline, V is 4 bases shorter and J is 1 base shorter, with 10 bases between their ends. The V and J segments used are TRBV19 and TRBJ1-1, with TRBD1 tentatively as D gene (6 bases match). The sample was PBMCs or T cells enriched from blood (not recorded which). The receptor's source is a woman aged 25 to 39 who had been exposed to COVID-19. The CDR3 sequence is CASSRPGQNTEAFF. The DNA sequence reads TGTGCCAGTAGTAGACCGGGACAGAACACTGAAGCTTTCTTT.